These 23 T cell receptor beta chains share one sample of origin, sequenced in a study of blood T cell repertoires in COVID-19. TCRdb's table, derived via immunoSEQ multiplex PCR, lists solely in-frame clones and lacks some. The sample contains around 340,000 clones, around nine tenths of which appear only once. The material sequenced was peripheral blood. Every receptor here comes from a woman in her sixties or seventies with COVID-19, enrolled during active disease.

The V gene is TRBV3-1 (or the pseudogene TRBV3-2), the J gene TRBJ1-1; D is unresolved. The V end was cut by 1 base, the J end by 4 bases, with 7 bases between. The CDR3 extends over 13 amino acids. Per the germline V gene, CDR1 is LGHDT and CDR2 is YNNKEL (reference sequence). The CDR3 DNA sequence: TGTGCCAGCAGCCAAGGTCAGTTCACTGAAGCTTTCTTT. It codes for CASSQGQFTEAFF.

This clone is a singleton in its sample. Here the CDR3 reads CASSPQGADTEAFF. DNA for the CDR3: TGTGCCAGCAGCCCACAGGGGGCGGACACTGAAGCTTTCTTT. V usage is TRBV9 and J usage is TRBJ1-1; TRBD1 matches at 9 bases. Germline V gives CDR1 SGDLS, CDR2 YYNGEE. The CDR3 covers 14 residues. V shed 4 bases, J shed 3 bases, and the junction held 4 bases outside the gene matches. The full variable domain, in which reference TRBV9 and TRBJ1-1 provide the parts outside the CDR3, is DSGVTQTPKHLITATGQRVTLRCSPRSGDLSVYWYQQSLDQGLQFLIQYYNGEERAKGNILERFSAQQFPDLHSELNLSSLELGDSALYFCASSPQGADTEAFFGQGTRLTVV.

The CDR3 here is CASSLSAGSSTDTQYF. In DNA, the CDR3 is TGTGCCAGCAGCTTATCGGCAGGGTCAAGCACAGATACGCAGTATTTT. The rearrangement joins TRBV7-9 to TRBJ2-3, with D maybe TRBD1 (5 bases). V shed 2 bases and J shed 0 bases, with 12 bases lying between them. CDR3 size: 16 residues. Germline lookup yields CDR1 SEHNR and CDR2 FQNEAQ (reference sequence).

The CDR3 is CASSPTDSHFNEKLFF. The CDR3, as DNA: TGTGCCAGCAGCCCGACAGACAGCCACTTTAATGAAAAACTGTTTTTT. The chain is built from TRBV9 and TRBJ1-4; a weak D match, TRBD1 (5 bases). V lost 4 bases to trimming and J lost 4 bases, with 17 bases between them. This CDR3 is 16 amino acids long. Germline V gene data show CDR1 as SGDLS and CDR2 as YYNGEE.

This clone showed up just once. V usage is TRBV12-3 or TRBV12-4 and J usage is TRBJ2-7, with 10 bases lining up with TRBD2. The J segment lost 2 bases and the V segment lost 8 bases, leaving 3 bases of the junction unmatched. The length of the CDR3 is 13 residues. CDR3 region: CASWTSGPYEQYF. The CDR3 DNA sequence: TGTGCCAGCTGGACTAGCGGCCCCTACGAGCAGTACTTC.

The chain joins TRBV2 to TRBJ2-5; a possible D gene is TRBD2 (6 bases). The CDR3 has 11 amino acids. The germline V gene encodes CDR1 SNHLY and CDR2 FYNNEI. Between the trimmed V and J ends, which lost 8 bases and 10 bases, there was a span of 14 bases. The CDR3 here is CASRAEGNQYF. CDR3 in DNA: TGTGCCAGCCGGGCGGAGGGGAACCAGTACTTC.

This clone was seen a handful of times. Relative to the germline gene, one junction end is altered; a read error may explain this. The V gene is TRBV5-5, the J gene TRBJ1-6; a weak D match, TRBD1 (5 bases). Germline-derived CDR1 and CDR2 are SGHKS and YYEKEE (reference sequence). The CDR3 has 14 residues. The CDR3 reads CASSLVVGGSLLHF. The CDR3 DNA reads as TGTGCCAGCAGCTTGGTGGTCGGGGGTTCACTCCTCCACTTT.

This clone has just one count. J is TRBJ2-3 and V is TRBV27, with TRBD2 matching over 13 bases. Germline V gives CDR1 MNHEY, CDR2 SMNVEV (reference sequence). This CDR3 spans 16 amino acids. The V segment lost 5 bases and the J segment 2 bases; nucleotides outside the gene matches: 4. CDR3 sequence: CASSPGTSGVTDTQYF. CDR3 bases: TGTGCCAGCAGTCCAGGGACTAGCGGGGTCACAGATACGCAGTATTTT.

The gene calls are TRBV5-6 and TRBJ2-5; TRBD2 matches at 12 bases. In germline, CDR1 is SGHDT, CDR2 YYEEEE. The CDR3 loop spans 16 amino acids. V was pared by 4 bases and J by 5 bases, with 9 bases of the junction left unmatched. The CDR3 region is CASSPASGGAWETQYF. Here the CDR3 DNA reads TGTGCCAGCAGCCCCGCTAGCGGGGGGGCCTGGGAGACCCAGTACTTC.

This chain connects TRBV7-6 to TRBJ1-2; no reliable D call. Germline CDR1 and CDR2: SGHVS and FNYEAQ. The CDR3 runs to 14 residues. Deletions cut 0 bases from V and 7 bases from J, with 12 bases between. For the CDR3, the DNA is TGTGCCAGCAGCTTAGCAGCGACGGTTGGTGGCTACACCTTC. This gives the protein CASSLAATVGGYTF.

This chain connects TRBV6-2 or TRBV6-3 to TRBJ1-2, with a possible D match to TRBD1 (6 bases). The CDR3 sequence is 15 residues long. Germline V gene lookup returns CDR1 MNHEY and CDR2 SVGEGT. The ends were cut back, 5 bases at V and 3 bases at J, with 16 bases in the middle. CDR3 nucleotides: TGTGCCAGCAGTACCTCTACAGGGTGGTACTATGGCTACACCTTC. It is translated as CASSTSTGWYYGYTF.

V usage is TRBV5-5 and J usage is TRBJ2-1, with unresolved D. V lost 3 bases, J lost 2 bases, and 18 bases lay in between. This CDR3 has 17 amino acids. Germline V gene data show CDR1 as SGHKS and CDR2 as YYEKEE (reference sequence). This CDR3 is CASSSHYDSKPYNEQFF. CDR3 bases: TGTGCCAGCAGCTCCCACTACGACTCAAAACCCTACAATGAGCAGTTCTTC.

CDR3 in amino acids: CASSSTGQGYTF. The CDR3 DNA is TGTGCCAGCAGCTCTACCGGACAAGGCTACACCTTC. The chain uses TRBV7-9 and TRBJ1-2, with a tentative D call TRBD1 (5 bases). The CDR3 loop spans 12 amino acids. Trimming shortened V by 4 bases and J by 8 bases, and 11 bases separated the two germline ends. Germline V gene data show CDR1 as SEHNR and CDR2 as FQNEAQ (reference sequence).

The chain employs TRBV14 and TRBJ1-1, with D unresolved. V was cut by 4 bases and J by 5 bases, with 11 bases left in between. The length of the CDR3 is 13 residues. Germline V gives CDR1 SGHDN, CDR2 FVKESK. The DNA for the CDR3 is TGTGCCAGCAGCCTCCTTGCGGAGACTGAAGCTTTCTTT. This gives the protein CASSLLAETEAFF.

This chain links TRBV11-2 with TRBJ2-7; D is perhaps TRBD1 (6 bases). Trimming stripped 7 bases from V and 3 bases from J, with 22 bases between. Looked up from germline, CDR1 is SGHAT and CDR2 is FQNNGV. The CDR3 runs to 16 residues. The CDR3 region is CASMAAPSSGDYEQYF. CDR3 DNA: TGTGCCAGCATGGCCGCCCCGTCCTCAGGGGACTACGAGCAGTACTTC.

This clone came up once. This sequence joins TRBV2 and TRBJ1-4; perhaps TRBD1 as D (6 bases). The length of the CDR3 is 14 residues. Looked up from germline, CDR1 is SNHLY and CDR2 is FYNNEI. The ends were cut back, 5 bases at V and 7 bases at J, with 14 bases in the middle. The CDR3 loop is CASSRQAYGEKLFF. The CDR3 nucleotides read TGTGCCAGCAGTCGACAGGCCTACGGTGAAAAACTGTTTTTT.

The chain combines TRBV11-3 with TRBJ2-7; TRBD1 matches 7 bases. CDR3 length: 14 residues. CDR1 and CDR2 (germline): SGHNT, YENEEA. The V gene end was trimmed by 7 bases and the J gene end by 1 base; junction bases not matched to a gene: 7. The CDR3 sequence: CASNRQGESYEQYF. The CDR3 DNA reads TGTGCCAGCAACCGCCAGGGGGAATCCTACGAGCAGTACTTC.

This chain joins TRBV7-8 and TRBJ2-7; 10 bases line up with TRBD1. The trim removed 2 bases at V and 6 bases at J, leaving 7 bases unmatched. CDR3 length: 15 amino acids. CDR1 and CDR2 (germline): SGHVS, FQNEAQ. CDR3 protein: CASSLTGQGVSEQYF. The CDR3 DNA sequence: TGTGCCAGCAGCTTAACCGGACAGGGGGTCTCCGAGCAGTACTTC.

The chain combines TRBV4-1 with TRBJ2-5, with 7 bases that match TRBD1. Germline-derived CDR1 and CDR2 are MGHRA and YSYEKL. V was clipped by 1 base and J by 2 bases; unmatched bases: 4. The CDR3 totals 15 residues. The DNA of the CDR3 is TGCGCCAGCAGCCAAGGGGACAGACAACAAGAGACCCAGTACTTC. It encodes CASSQGDRQQETQYF.

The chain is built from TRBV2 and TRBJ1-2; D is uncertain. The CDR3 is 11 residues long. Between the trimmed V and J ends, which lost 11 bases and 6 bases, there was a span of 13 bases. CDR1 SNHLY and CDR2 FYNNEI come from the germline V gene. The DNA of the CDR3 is TGTGCCGGGCCTCGGGGAGATGGCTACACCTTC. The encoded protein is CAGPRGDGYTF.

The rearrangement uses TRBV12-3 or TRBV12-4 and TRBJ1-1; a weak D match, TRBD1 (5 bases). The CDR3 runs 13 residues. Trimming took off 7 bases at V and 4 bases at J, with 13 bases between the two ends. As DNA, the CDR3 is TGTGCCAGCACCCTACGGGGGGGCACTGAAGCTTTCTTT. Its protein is CASTLRGGTEAFF.

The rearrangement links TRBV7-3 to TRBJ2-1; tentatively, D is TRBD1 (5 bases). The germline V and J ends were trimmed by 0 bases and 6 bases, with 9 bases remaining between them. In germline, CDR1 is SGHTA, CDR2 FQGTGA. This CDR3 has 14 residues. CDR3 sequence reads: CASSLTGRANEQFF. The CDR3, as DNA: TGTGCCAGCAGCTTAACGGGGCGAGCCAATGAGCAGTTCTTC.

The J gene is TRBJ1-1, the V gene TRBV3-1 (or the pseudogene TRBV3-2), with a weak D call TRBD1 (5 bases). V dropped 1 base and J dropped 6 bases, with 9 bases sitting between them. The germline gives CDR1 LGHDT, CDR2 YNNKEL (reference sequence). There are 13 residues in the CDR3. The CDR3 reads CASSQAQGPEAFF. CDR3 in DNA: TGTGCCAGCAGCCAAGCGCAGGGCCCTGAAGCTTTCTTT.